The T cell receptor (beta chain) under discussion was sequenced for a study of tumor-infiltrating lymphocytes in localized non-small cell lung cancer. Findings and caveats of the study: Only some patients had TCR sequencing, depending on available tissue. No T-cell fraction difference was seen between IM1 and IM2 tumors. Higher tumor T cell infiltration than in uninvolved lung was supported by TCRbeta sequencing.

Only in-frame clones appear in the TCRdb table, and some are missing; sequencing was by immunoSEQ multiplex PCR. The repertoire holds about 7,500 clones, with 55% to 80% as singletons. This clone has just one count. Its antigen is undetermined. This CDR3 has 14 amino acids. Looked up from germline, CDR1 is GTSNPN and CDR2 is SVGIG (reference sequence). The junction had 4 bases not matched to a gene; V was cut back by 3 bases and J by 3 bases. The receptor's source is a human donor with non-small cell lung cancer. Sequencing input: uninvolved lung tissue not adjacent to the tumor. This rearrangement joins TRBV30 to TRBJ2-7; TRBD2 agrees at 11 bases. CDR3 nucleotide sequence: TGTGCCTGGAGGACTAGCGGGGTCCTCTACGAGCAGTACTTC. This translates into CAWRTSGVLYEQYF.